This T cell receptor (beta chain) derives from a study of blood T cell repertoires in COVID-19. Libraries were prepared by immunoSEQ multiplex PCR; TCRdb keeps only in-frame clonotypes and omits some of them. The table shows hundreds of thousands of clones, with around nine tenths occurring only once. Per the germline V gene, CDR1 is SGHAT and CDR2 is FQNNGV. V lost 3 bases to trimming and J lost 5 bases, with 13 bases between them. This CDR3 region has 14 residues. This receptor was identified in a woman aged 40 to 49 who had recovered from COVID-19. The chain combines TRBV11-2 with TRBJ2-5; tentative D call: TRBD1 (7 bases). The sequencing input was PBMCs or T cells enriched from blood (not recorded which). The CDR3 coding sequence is TGTGCCAGCAGCTTGAACAGGGGAGGCGAGACCCAGTACTTC. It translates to CASSLNRGGETQYF.